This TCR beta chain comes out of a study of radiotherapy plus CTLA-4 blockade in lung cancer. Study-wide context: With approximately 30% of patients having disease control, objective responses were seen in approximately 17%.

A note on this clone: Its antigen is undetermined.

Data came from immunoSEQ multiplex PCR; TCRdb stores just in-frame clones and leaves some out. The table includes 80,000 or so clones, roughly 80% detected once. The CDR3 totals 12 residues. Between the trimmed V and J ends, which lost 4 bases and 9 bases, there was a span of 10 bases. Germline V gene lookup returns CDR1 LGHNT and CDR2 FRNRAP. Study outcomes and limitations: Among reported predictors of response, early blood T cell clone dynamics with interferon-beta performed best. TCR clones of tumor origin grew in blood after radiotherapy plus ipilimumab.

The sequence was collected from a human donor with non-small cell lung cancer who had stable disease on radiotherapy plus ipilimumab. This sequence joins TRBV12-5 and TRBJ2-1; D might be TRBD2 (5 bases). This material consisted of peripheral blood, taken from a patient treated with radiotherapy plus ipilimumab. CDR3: CASGSRAGEQFF. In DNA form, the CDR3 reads TGTGCTAGTGGTTCGAGGGCCGGTGAGCAGTTCTTC.